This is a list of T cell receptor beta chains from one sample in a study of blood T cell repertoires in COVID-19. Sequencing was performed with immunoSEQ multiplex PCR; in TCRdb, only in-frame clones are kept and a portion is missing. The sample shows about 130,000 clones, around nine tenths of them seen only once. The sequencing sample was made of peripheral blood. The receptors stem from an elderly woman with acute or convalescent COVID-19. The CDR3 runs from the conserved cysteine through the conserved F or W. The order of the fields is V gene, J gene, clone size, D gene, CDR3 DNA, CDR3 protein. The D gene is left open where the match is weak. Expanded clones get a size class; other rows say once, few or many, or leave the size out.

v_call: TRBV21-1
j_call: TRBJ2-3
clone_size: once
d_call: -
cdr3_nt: TGTGCCAGCAGCCGGACTAGCCAAAGCACGCAGTATTTT
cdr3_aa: CASSRTSQSTQYF

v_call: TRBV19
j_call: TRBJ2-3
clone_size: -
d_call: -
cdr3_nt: TGTGCCAGTAATCACATGCCTAGGGGCACGGATACGCAGTATTTT
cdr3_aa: CASNHMPRGTDTQYF

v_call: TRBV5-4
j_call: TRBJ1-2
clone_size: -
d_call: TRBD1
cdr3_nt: TGTGCCAGCAGCTGGACAGGGGGCGGGGGCTACACCTTC
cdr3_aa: CASSWTGGGGYTF

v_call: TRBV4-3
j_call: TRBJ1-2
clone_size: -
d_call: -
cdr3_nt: TGCGCCAGCAGCCAAGGGCAGGGTAACCATGGCTACACCTTC
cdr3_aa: CASSQGQGNHGYTF

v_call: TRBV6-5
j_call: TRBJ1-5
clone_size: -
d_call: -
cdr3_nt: TGTGCCAGCAGTTTTGGGGGGAATAGCAATCAGCCCCAGCATTTT
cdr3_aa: CASSFGGNSNQPQHF

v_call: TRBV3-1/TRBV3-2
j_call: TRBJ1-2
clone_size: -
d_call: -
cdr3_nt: TGTGCCAGCAGCCAAGATACGTACAGGGAAAGACCTTTCTATGGCTACACCTTC
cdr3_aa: CASSQDTYRERPFYGYTF

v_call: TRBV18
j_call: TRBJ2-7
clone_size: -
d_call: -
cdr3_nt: TGTGCCAGCTCACCACAATCGGGAGCCTACGAGCAGTACTTC
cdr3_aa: CASSPQSGAYEQYF

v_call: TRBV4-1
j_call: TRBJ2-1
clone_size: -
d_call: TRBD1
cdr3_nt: TGCGCCAGCAGCCAACCTCACGGGACAGGATACAATGAGCAGTTCTTC
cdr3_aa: CASSQPHGTGYNEQFF

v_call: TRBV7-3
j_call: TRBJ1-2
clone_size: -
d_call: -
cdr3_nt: TGTGCCAGCAGCTTAGGGGCAGGGGATGCCTATGGCTACACCTTC
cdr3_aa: CASSLGAGDAYGYTF

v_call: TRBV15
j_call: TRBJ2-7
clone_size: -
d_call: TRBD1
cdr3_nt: TGTGCCACCAGCGTGGACAGGGGGCCCTACGAGCAGTACTTC
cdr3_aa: CATSVDRGPYEQYF

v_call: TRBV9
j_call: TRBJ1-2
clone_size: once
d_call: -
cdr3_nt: TGTGCCAGCAGCGTAGCACCCACGCGGGAGGGGGGGGGCTATGGCTACACCTTC
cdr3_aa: CASSVAPTREGGGYGYTF